The following is a T cell receptor beta chain sequence with its context. The assay was run at deep level. Each PCR replicate from the sorted subsets contained about 210 ng DNA, which is about 31,000 T cell genomes. Clones were sequenced by immunoSEQ multiplex PCR, and TCRdb holds only the in-frame ones, with some missing. Of around 2,000,000 clones listed, 85% to 95% are singletons. These data originate in a study of shared clonotypes between healthy human individuals. The CDR3 loop spans 15 amino acids. Germline CDR1 reads SGDLS; CDR2 reads YYNGEE. The V end lost 0 bases, the J end lost 4 bases, and 10 bases lay between the germline ends.

The receptor's source is a man aged 18 to 30 in good health. The chain joins TRBV9 to TRBJ1-4, with D maybe TRBD1 (5 bases). What was sequenced was naive CD4+ T cells sorted from blood. As to subset: CD45RA+ positively selected. Written as DNA, the CDR3 is TGTGCCAGCAGCGTAGATGAGGGACTTAATGAAAAACTGTTTTTT. Translating gives CASSVDEGLNEKLFF.